This T cell receptor beta chain is from a study of blood T cell repertoires in COVID-19. Study details: PBMCs, B-cell-depleted T cells, or T cells were the source of the cDNA or gDNA that made up the material.

J was trimmed by 1 base and V by 2 bases; bases with no gene match: 5. CDR1 is MNHEY and CDR2 is SVGAGI in the germline V gene. This CDR3 contains 16 residues. Original processing methods: Researchers report that nucleated cell counts were estimated from reference gene primer amplification. The table came from immunoSEQ multiplex PCR; TCRdb's copy has only in-frame clones and leaves some out. The V and J calls and clone size were taken over from that table, and D and trimming were inferred from the DNA. The profile shows roughly 280,000 clones, about 90% of them singletons. Those who participated ranged in age from roughly 18 to 89 years and resided in under 25 US areas. The study assigned cohorts using participant-reported clinical history.

The clonotype originates from a woman aged 25 to 39 with acute COVID-19. The chain joins TRBV6-5 to TRBJ2-4, with TRBD2 identical over 7 bases. Sequenced: PBMCs or T cells enriched from blood (not recorded which). CDR3 coding DNA: TGTGCCAGCAGTTACACAGGAGCGGGGGCCAAAAACATTCAGTACTTC. It encodes CASSYTGAGAKNIQYF.